Each of the 15 T cell receptor beta chains below was sequenced from the same sample in a study of CD8 T cells in ankylosing spondylitis. Their antigens are not known. General observations from the study: Ankylosing spondylitis blood appeared to carry a characteristic TCR beta motif of fewer than 10 highly homologous variants.

TCRdb redid the calling of the 5' RACE reads with MiXCR, one entry per CDR3 protein. The data hold fewer than 750,000 distinct CDR3 sequences, with roughly 19% observed a single time. The sample consisted of blood, either unsorted or a sorted T cell fraction (not recorded which). The receptors derive from a male donor with ankylosing spondylitis.

There are many counts of this clonotype. J is TRBJ2-3 and V is TRBV10-3; weak D call: TRBD1 (6 bases). The CDR3 covers 12 residues. V lost 2 bases, J lost 6 bases, and 6 bases lay in between. In germline, CDR1 is ENHRY, CDR2 SYGVKD. As DNA, the CDR3 is TGTGCCATCAGTGAGACAGGGGATACGCAGTATTTT. Amino acids: CAISETGDTQYF.

The V and J genes are TRBV3-1 and TRBJ1-1; possible D gene TRBD1, 6 bases. The CDR3 sequence is 16 residues long. CDR1 and CDR2 from the germline V gene are LGHDT and YNNKEL (reference sequence). The V and J ends lost 4 bases and 5 bases respectively, with 20 bases between them. CDR3 protein: CASSPPWEGGRTEAFF. CDR3 bases: TGTGCCAGCAGCCCCCCTTGGGAGGGGGGAAGGACTGAAGCTTTCTTT.

This chain links TRBV3-1 with TRBJ1-5; a weak D match, TRBD1 (5 bases). V gave up 4 bases and J gave up 2 bases, with 15 bases separating them. CDR1 and CDR2 (germline): LGHDT, YNNKEL (reference sequence). There are 16 residues in the CDR3. CDR3 amino acids: CASSPDRGNGNQPQHF. Here the CDR3 DNA reads TGTGCCAGCAGCCCAGACCGGGGGAACGGCAATCAGCCCCAGCATTTT.

This clonotype was counted between two and nine times. The chain couples TRBV6-1 to TRBJ2-1, with 10 bases that match TRBD1. J lost 7 bases, V lost 10 bases, and 7 bases had no gene match. The germline CDR1 and CDR2 sequences are MNHNS and SASEGT. CDR3 length: 13 amino acids. CDR3 coding DNA: TGTGCCACCAGACAGGGGGCGATGAATGAGCAGTTCTTC. Protein sequence: CATRQGAMNEQFF.

CDR3 in amino acids: CASSSWTGEAKNIQYF. Written as DNA, the CDR3 is TGTGCCAGCAGCTCCTGGACAGGGGAGGCCAAAAACATTCAGTACTTC. The chain couples TRBV5-4 to TRBJ2-4; 9 positions match TRBD1. The CDR3 has 16 amino acids. V trimming: 3 bases; J trimming: 1 base; junction bases outside the gene matches: 5. CDR1 is SGHNT and CDR2 is YYREEE in the germline V gene (reference sequence).

This clonotype was counted only a few times. The genes are TRBV20-1 and TRBJ1-2, with TRBD1 matching over 8 bases. This CDR3 is 14 amino acids long. CDR1 DFQATT and CDR2 SNEGSKA come from the germline V gene (reference sequence). The junction had 9 bases not matched to a gene; V was cut back by 3 bases and J by 6 bases. CDR3 protein: CSARSDRVEDGYTF. The DNA of the CDR3 is TGCAGTGCTAGGTCGGACAGGGTTGAGGATGGCTACACCTTC.

This sequence joins TRBV7-2 and TRBJ1-4, with no clear D. The CDR3 length is 15 residues. The V end lost 3 bases, the J end lost 5 bases, and 13 bases lay between the germline ends. Germline V lookup: CDR1 SGHTA, CDR2 FQGNSA. The CDR3 bases are TGTGCCAGCAGCTTGGCAGTACTGGGGAATGAAAAACTGTTTTTT. It is translated as CASSLAVLGNEKLFF.

The chain couples TRBV7-2 to TRBJ1-1; perhaps TRBD1 as D (5 bases). V lost 0 bases, J lost 4 bases, and 21 bases lay in between. The CDR3 runs 18 residues. CDR1 and CDR2 (germline): SGHTA, FQGNSA. Written as DNA, the CDR3 is TGTGCCAGCAGCTTAGCCGGCGGGGCAGCCTACTATGGCACTGAAGCTTTCTTT. Translating it yields CASSLAGGAAYYGTEAFF.

This clonotype was picked up a small number of times. J is TRBJ2-2 and V is TRBV9, with D possibly TRBD2 on 5 matching bases. V shed 0 bases and J shed 1 base, with 7 bases lying between them. The CDR3 covers 15 residues. Germline V gene data show CDR1 as SGDLS and CDR2 as YYNGEE. The CDR3 here is CASSVAAGNTGELFF. CDR3 nucleotides: TGTGCCAGCAGCGTAGCGGCGGGGAACACCGGGGAGCTGTTTTTT.

The rearrangement uses TRBV29-1 and TRBJ2-1; 10 positions match TRBD2. The CDR3 extends over 20 amino acids. After removal of 7 bases from V and 3 bases from J, the junction contained 24 bases not matched to a gene. Germline-derived CDR1 and CDR2 are SQVTM and ANQGSEA. CDR3: CSAESWVVVAGGEYYNEQFF. CDR3 nucleotide sequence: TGCAGCGCCGAAAGCTGGGTGGTTGTAGCGGGAGGAGAGTACTACAATGAGCAGTTCTTC.

The V and J genes are TRBV18 and TRBJ2-1; D remains ambiguous. Trimming stripped 3 bases from V and 8 bases from J, with 14 bases between. CDR1 and CDR2 (germline): KGHSH, LQKENI. The CDR3 totals 14 residues. The CDR3: CASSPDVTDDEQFF. CDR3 bases: TGTGCCAGCTCACCCGACGTGACGGACGATGAGCAGTTCTTC.

This clonotype was seen more than once but under ten times. The V and J genes are TRBV7-9 and TRBJ2-3; no definite D call. The V and J ends lost 4 bases and 1 base respectively, with 12 bases between them. This CDR3 is 15 amino acids long. Germline V CDR1 and CDR2: SEHNR, FQNEAQ (reference sequence). The CDR3 loop reads CASSYFTKGTDTQYF. The CDR3 DNA reads TGTGCCAGCAGCTATTTTACCAAGGGCACAGATACGCAGTATTTT.

The chain recombines TRBV3-1 with TRBJ2-2, with no clear D. This CDR3 has 14 amino acids. V was cut by 3 bases and J by 3 bases, with 8 bases left in between. Germline V lookup: CDR1 LGHDT, CDR2 YNNKEL (reference sequence). CDR3 residues: CASSHGLHTGELFF. CDR3 nucleotide sequence: TGTGCCAGCAGCCATGGGCTGCACACCGGGGAGCTGTTTTTT.

This clonotype showed up many times. The rearrangement joins TRBV12-3 or TRBV12-4 to TRBJ2-5, with D perhaps given as TRBD1 or TRBD2 (6 bases each). V lost 4 bases to trimming and J lost 2 bases, with 11 bases between them. CDR3 size: 14 residues. CDR3 nucleotide sequence: TGTGCCAGCAGTTCGGAGGGGACACAAGAGACCCAGTACTTC. Translation gives CASSSEGTQETQYF.

This clonotype turned up a few times. CDR3 DNA sequence: TGTGCCAGCAGCCAGATCCCGGGACAGGGTAAGAACACTGAAGCTTTCTTT. It yields the protein CASSQIPGQGKNTEAFF. The genes are TRBV5-6 and TRBJ1-1, with 9 bases matching TRBD1. The CDR3 covers 17 residues. The junction had 11 bases not matched to a gene; V was cut back by 4 bases and J by 1 base. Germline V gives CDR1 SGHDT, CDR2 YYEEEE.